Below are 2 T cell receptor beta chains sequenced from a single sample in a study of blood T cells in healthy people across ages. It was with a sample-barcoded 5' primer and a J-beta primer mix that a second PCR of roughly 7 to 12 cycles was run. TCRdb recomputed calls from the 5' RACE reads with MiXCR, one row per CDR3 protein. The sample consists of some 880,000 distinct CDR3 sequences, roughly 34% of them appearing once. Material: blood. These receptors were obtained from a man aged 18 to 29 in good health.

CDR3 coding DNA: TGCAGTGCTAGAGTCCCATTCAGGGGGGGAGCTCACAATGAGCAGTACTTC. Translating it yields CSARVPFRGGAHNEQYF. The rearrangement joins TRBV20-1 to TRBJ2-1; TRBD1 or TRBD2 may be the D gene (7 bases each). The DNA end is more similar to TRBJ2-7, so the J call may be wrong. Looked up from germline, CDR1 is DFQATT and CDR2 is SNEGSKA (reference sequence). The CDR3 is 17 residues long.

Only a few counts were recorded for this clonotype. A single base separates this from a much larger clone, so it may be a read error. V is TRBV12-3 or TRBV12-4 and J is TRBJ1-2; 10 bases are shared with TRBD1. CDR3 length equals 13 residues. CDR3 protein: CASSSGQGNGCTF. DNA for the CDR3: TGTGCCAGCAGTTCGGGACAGGGGAATGGCTGCACCTTC.